This entry lists 31 T cell receptor beta chains sequenced from one sample in a study of shared clonotypes between healthy human individuals. Clones were sequenced by immunoSEQ multiplex PCR, and TCRdb holds only the in-frame ones, with some missing. The table has 1.5 million to 1.9 million clones, around 98% seen once. The sample consisted of naive CD4+ T cells sorted from blood. Subset: CD45RA+ positively selected. The receptors shown here come from a man aged 25-40 years in good health.

This clone was seen only once. The chain uses TRBV29-1 and TRBJ2-1, with D perhaps given as TRBD1 or TRBD2 (5 bases each). Germline CDR1 is SQVTM and CDR2 is ANQGSEA. V was shortened by 7 bases and J by 0 bases, with 13 bases between the two germline ends. The CDR3 has 14 residues. Written as DNA, the CDR3 is TGCAGCGCCTCCCGGGACCGCTCCTACAATGAGCAGTTCTTC. This encodes CSASRDRSYNEQFF.

The chain is built from TRBV28 and TRBJ1-1; no clear D. The V gene's germline CDR1 is MDHEN and CDR2 SYDVKM. CDR3 length: 11 residues. With 9 bases removed from V and 0 bases from J, the gap between germline ends came to 5 bases. CDR3 region: CARRVNTEAFF. In DNA, the CDR3 is TGTGCCAGGAGGGTGAACACTGAAGCTTTCTTT.

Points on this clone: Because the CDR3 is missing its conserved closing phenylalanine or tryptophan, this is likely a read error. The limits of the CDR3 on the DNA are not certain, so only TCRdb's listed CDR3 is given. The V and J genes are TRBV6-4 and TRBJ2-7; the table's D call of TRBD1 was not tested on the DNA. The CDR3 has 9 residues if both end residues are counted. Germline CDR1 is MRHNA and CDR2 is SNTAGT. The CDR3 sequence is CASSATDRA.

The chain has TRBV27 and TRBJ2-1; D is uncertain. Germline CDR1 is MNHEY and CDR2 is SMNVEV (reference sequence). The CDR3 covers 12 residues. V was clipped by 1 base and J by 10 bases, with 8 bases between them. The CDR3 protein is CASSLWGQEQFF. CDR3 sequence (DNA): TGTGCCAGCAGTTTATGGGGTCAGGAGCAGTTCTTC.

The chain uses TRBV29-1 and TRBJ2-5; D unclear. CDR3 length: 14 amino acids. The germline V and J ends were trimmed by 5 bases and 4 bases, with 17 bases remaining between them. CDR1 and CDR2 (germline): SQVTM, ANQGSEA. The CDR3 sequence is CSVFGLAGRETQYF. CDR3 nucleotides: TGCAGCGTTTTCGGATTGGCAGGACGAGAGACCCAGTACTTC.

In DNA form, the CDR3 reads TGTGCCAGCAGTTTTAACAATCAGCCCCAGCATTTT. This sequence encodes CASSFNNQPQHF. The rearrangement links TRBV6-6 to TRBJ1-5; no reliable D call. Trimming left V 4 bases short and J 3 bases short, with 4 bases between. This CDR3 comprises 12 residues. Per the germline V gene, CDR1 is MNHNY and CDR2 is SVGAGI (reference sequence).

The chain uses TRBV6-1 and TRBJ2-7; no definite D call. Trimming pared 8 bases from V and 6 bases from J, leaving 17 bases between. CDR3 size: 13 residues. Germline values: CDR1 MNHNS, CDR2 SASEGT. CDR3: CASLSHGVAEQYF. The CDR3 DNA follows: TGTGCCAGCCTCTCCCATGGGGTTGCCGAGCAGTACTTC.

The CDR3 region has the DNA TGCGCCAGCAGCCCTCTCGGACCCGCCTACGAGCAGTACTTC. This gives the protein CASSPLGPAYEQYF. This chain joins TRBV5-1 and TRBJ2-7; D call uncertain. The CDR3 sequence is 14 residues long. V was clipped by 4 bases and J by 2 bases, with 13 bases between them. Looked up from germline, CDR1 is SGHRS and CDR2 is YFSETQ.

The chain has TRBV7-9 and TRBJ1-4, with a weak D call TRBD1 (6 bases). The CDR3 loop spans 15 amino acids. Germline CDR1 and CDR2: SEHNR and FQNEAQ (reference sequence). V was clipped by 5 bases and J by 8 bases, with 18 bases between them. In DNA form, the CDR3 reads TGTGCCAGCAGCCAAACAGGGAGTGGGGGGGAAAAACTGTTTTTT. It specifies CASSQTGSGGEKLFF.

The chain recombines TRBV30 with TRBJ2-2; possibly TRBD1 for D (6 bases). This CDR3 is built from 21 residues. The germline CDR1 and CDR2 sequences are GTSNPN and SVGIG (reference sequence). V gave up 0 bases and J gave up 0 bases, with 26 bases separating them. The DNA of the CDR3 is TGTGCCTGGAGTGTACAGGGTAGCAGAATCACGCCACGCTCGAACACCGGGGAGCTGTTTTTT. This encodes CAWSVQGSRITPRSNTGELFF.

V is TRBV28 and J is TRBJ2-7; no firm D call. The CDR3 loop spans 12 amino acids. CDR1 MDHEN and CDR2 SYDVKM come from the germline V gene. Trimming removed 4 bases at V and 4 bases at J, with 8 bases between. The CDR3 DNA sequence: TGTGCCAGCAGTTCATTCCTGTACGAGCAGTACTTC. Protein sequence: CASSSFLYEQYF.

The J gene is TRBJ2-7, the V gene TRBV7-9; tentatively, D is TRBD1 or TRBD2 (5 bases each). This CDR3 is 13 amino acids long. Germline values: CDR1 SEHNR, CDR2 FQNEAQ (reference sequence). V was cut by 5 bases and J by 6 bases, with 14 bases left in between. The CDR3 sequence is CASSLRESSEQYF. The CDR3 DNA follows: TGTGCCAGCAGCCTCAGGGAGTCCAGCGAGCAGTACTTC. Full variable domain (missing parts from reference TRBV7-9 and TRBJ2-7): DTGVSQNPRHKITKRGQNVTFRCDPISEHNRLYWYRQTLGQGPEFLTYFQNEAQLEKSRLLSDRFSAERPKGSFSTLEIQRTEQGDSAMYLCASSLRESSEQYFGPGTRLTVT.

The chain links TRBV7-9 to TRBJ2-1, with 9 bases identical to TRBD2. CDR3 length: 16 amino acids. V shed 4 bases, J shed 4 bases, and the junction held 8 bases outside the gene matches. Germline V CDR1 and CDR2: SEHNR, FQNEAQ (reference sequence). CDR3 residues: CASSYSGRGLYNEQFF. CDR3 DNA: TGTGCCAGCAGCTATAGCGGGAGAGGCCTTTACAATGAGCAGTTCTTC.

This chain links TRBV30 with TRBJ1-1, with 9 nucleotides matching TRBD1. The V gene end was trimmed by 2 bases and the J gene end by 7 bases; junction bases not matched to a gene: 8. Germline V gives CDR1 GTSNPN, CDR2 SVGIG (reference sequence). The CDR3 spans 14 residues. The CDR3 here is CAWSKRLTGGEAFF. Here the CDR3 DNA reads TGTGCCTGGAGTAAGAGATTGACAGGGGGTGAAGCTTTCTTT. Using reference TRBV30 and TRBJ1-1 for the parts outside the CDR3, the full variable domain is SQTIHQWPATLVQPVGSPLSLECTVEGTSNPNLYWYRQAAGRGLQLLFYSVGIGQISSEVPQNLSASRPQDRQFILSSKKLLLSDSGFYLCAWSKRLTGGEAFFGQGTRLTVV.

The rearrangement links TRBV11-1 to TRBJ1-1, with unresolved D. V was pared by 5 bases and J by 7 bases, with 14 bases between. The V gene's germline CDR1 is SGHAT and CDR2 FQDESV (reference sequence). This CDR3 region has 13 residues. The CDR3 DNA follows: TGTGCCAGCAGCCGGGAGCCGCCAATTGAAGCTTTCTTT. Encoded protein: CASSREPPIEAFF.

V usage is TRBV11-2 and J usage is TRBJ2-7; 7 nucleotides agree with TRBD1. The CDR3 is 15 residues long. Germline lookup yields CDR1 SGHAT and CDR2 FQNNGV. V gave up 5 bases and J gave up 3 bases; unmatched junction bases: 10. DNA for the CDR3: TGTGCCAGCAGCCCTACTAAGGGGGCTAACTACGAGCAGTACTTC. As protein: CASSPTKGANYEQYF.

This clone was seen once. This chain's CDR3 is CATSRDPTSNQPQHF. The CDR3 DNA reads as TGTGCCACCAGCAGAGATCCTACCAGCAATCAGCCCCAGCATTTT. The chain employs TRBV15 and TRBJ1-5; no firm D call. There are 15 residues in the CDR3. V was shortened by 0 bases and J by 1 base, with 7 bases between the two germline ends. The germline V gene encodes CDR1 LNHNV and CDR2 YYDKDF (reference sequence).

The chain joins TRBV7-6 to TRBJ2-1, with D perhaps TRBD1 or TRBD2 (6 bases each). V was trimmed by 0 bases and J by 4 bases, leaving 10 bases between them. This CDR3 is built from 15 residues. Germline V lookup: CDR1 SGHVS, CDR2 FNYEAQ. The CDR3 protein is CASSLAAGQYNEQFF. CDR3 bases: TGTGCCAGCAGCTTAGCTGCGGGACAATACAATGAGCAGTTCTTC.

The V and J genes are TRBV2 and TRBJ1-5; no reliable D call. V lost 3 bases and J lost 4, with 10 bases in between. The CDR3 totals 14 residues. Germline V gene sequence: CDR1 SNHLY, CDR2 FYNNEI. The chain's CDR3 is CASSDTTLNQPQHF. The CDR3 DNA sequence: TGTGCCAGCAGTGACACCACCCTTAATCAGCCCCAGCATTTT.

The gene calls are TRBV28 and TRBJ2-7; TRBD2 is a possible D gene (5 bases). Germline assignment: CDR1 MDHEN and CDR2 SYDVKM. The V end lost 2 bases, the J end lost 6 bases, and 14 bases lay between the germline ends. The CDR3 totals 14 residues. CDR3 DNA: TGTGCCAGCAGTTTAGCCGGGAACCAACCCGAGCAGTACTTC. Translated: CASSLAGNQPEQYF. Full variable domain (missing parts from reference TRBV28 and TRBJ2-7): DVKVTQSSRYLVKRTGEKVFLECVQDMDHENMFWYRQDPGLGLRLIYFSYDVKMKEKGDIPEGYSVSREKKERFSLILESASTNQTSMYLCASSLAGNQPEQYFGPGTRLTVT.

The chain is built from TRBV4-3 and TRBJ2-1; 11 positions agree with TRBD2. J lost 7 bases, V lost 6 bases, and 8 bases had no gene match. Germline V lookup: CDR1 LGHNA, CDR2 YSLEER. The CDR3 totals 15 residues. In DNA, the CDR3 is TGCGCCAGCAGTCAGACTAGCGGGACCCTTAATGAGCAGTTCTTC. This encodes CASSQTSGTLNEQFF.

This sequence joins TRBV13 and TRBJ2-5; D not certain. Trimming took off 2 bases at V and 3 bases at J, with 7 bases between the two ends. This CDR3 contains 13 residues. Germline V CDR1 and CDR2: PRHDT, FYEKMQ (reference sequence). The CDR3 region is CASSLLAEETQYF. In DNA, the CDR3 is TGTGCCAGCAGCTTACTTGCGGAAGAGACCCAGTACTTC.

This chain connects TRBV19 to TRBJ1-5; no firm D call. Germline CDR1 LNHDA, CDR2 SQIVND (reference sequence). This CDR3 is built from 16 residues. V was clipped by 3 bases and J by 4 bases, with 16 bases between them. Written as DNA, the CDR3 is TGTGCCAGTAGTATCCGCGCGCTTGGACGGAATCAGCCCCAGCATTTT. Its protein is CASSIRALGRNQPQHF. The full variable domain, with the rest looked up from reference TRBV19 and TRBJ1-5, is DGGITQSPKYLFRKEGQNVTLSCEQNLNHDAMYWYRQDPGQGLRLIYYSQIVNDFQKGDIAEGYSVSREKKESFPLTVTSAQKNPTAFYLCASSIRALGRNQPQHFGDGTRLSIL.

As DNA, the CDR3 is TGTGCCAGCAGTTCCCAACAGGGTTTCTACGAGCAGTACTTC. Encoded protein: CASSSQQGFYEQYF. The chain joins TRBV6-5 to TRBJ2-7; D is perhaps TRBD1 (6 bases). This CDR3 region has 14 residues. Germline-derived CDR1 and CDR2 are MNHEY and SVGAGI. Deletions cut 4 bases from V and 3 bases from J, with 13 bases between.

This rearrangement joins TRBV29-1 to TRBJ2-7; D call uncertain. The germline V gene has CDR1 SQVTM and CDR2 ANQGSEA. This CDR3 contains 12 residues. Trimming stripped 5 bases from V and 2 bases from J, with 10 bases between. In nucleotides, the CDR3 is TGCAGCGTTTTAACAGTGGCCTACGAGCAGTACTTC. Its translation is CSVLTVAYEQYF.

This clone was recorded once. The chain couples TRBV10-3 to TRBJ2-7; 7 nucleotides match TRBD1. The CDR3 has 15 amino acids. V shed 6 bases, J shed 4 bases, and the junction held 12 bases outside the gene matches. CDR1 is ENHRY, CDR2 SYGVKD, per germline. As DNA, the CDR3 is TGTGCCATCAGCCCGAGACAGGGTGAGGGTTACGAGCAGTACTTC. Encoded protein: CAISPRQGEGYEQYF.

The rearrangement joins TRBV18 to TRBJ2-7, with TRBD1 identical over 8 bases. CDR1 is KGHSH, CDR2 LQKENI, per germline. Trimming removed 4 bases from V and 2 bases from J; junction bases left unmatched: 4. The CDR3 totals 14 residues. As DNA, the CDR3 is TGTGCCAGCTCACTGACAGGGGCCCCCTACGAGCAGTACTTC. Its protein is CASSLTGAPYEQYF.

This clone is a singleton in its sample. The identical CDR3 is also encoded by other nucleotide sequences in the sample. The rearrangement uses TRBV30 and TRBJ2-3, with a tentative D call TRBD1 (6 bases). CDR1 and CDR2 from the germline V gene are GTSNPN and SVGIG (reference sequence). The CDR3 contains 13 residues. V lost 0 bases, J lost 3 bases, and 7 bases lay in between. The CDR3 DNA sequence: TGTGCCTGGAGTGTACAGGGAACAGATACGCAGTATTTT. It specifies CAWSVQGTDTQYF.

This clone was detected a few times. This chain connects TRBV5-6 to TRBJ2-1; 12 positions match TRBD2. The CDR3 runs to 16 residues. Trimming at V came to 2 bases and at J to 9 bases, leaving 9 bases not matched to a gene. The germline V gene encodes CDR1 SGHDT and CDR2 YYEEEE. CDR3 nucleotide sequence: TGTGCCAGCAGCTTTTTACTAGCGGGAGGACCTGGTGAGCAGTTCTTC. Translation: CASSFLLAGGPGEQFF.

This rearrangement joins TRBV6-1 to TRBJ2-3; 8 bases agree with TRBD2. J lost 3 bases, V lost 7 bases, and 3 bases had no gene match. This CDR3 comprises 13 residues. Germline V gene data show CDR1 as MNHNS and CDR2 as SASEGT. The CDR3 is CASTRLATDTQYF. The DNA for the CDR3 is TGTGCCAGCACTCGACTAGCGACAGATACGCAGTATTTT.

V gene TRBV19 combines with J gene TRBJ1-5; D is ambiguous. Looked up from germline, CDR1 is LNHDA and CDR2 is SQIVND (reference sequence). The CDR3 spans 18 residues. V was clipped by 4 bases and J by 3 bases, with 22 bases between them. The CDR3 loop reads CASSTRFRDPIPNQPQHF. The CDR3 DNA follows: TGTGCCAGTAGTACAAGATTCCGGGATCCGATTCCCAATCAGCCCCAGCATTTT.